The clone carrying this T cell receptor (beta chain) was seen ten or more times. Its antigen is as yet unknown. The record originates from a study of blood T cells in healthy people across ages. General study findings and limits: Correlation between TCR beta diversity and naive T cell percentage was strong. Those diversity estimates obtained from one million T cells were thought to be underestimates.

Together with a sample-barcoded 5' primer, a J-beta primer mix was included in a second PCR lasting about 6 to 11 cycles. Tagging of each cDNA molecule was performed by a template-switch adaptor with 12 random nucleotides. From the 5' RACE reads, TCRdb called clonotypes with MiXCR, one entry per CDR3 protein. The sample includes almost 1 million distinct CDR3 sequences, approximately 50% of them seen just once. Trimming took off 4 bases at V and 6 bases at J, with 19 bases between the two ends. The CDR3 has 15 amino acids. Per the germline V gene, CDR1 is SGHDN and CDR2 is FVKESK. The chain is built from TRBV14 and TRBJ2-7, with unresolved D. This sequence was found in a woman aged 60-70 years in good health. Sequences were obtained from blood. The CDR3 bases are TGTGCCAGCAGCCGGGATAGGTTAGGTCATCGCGAGCAGTACTTC. Its translation is CASSRDRLGHREQYF.